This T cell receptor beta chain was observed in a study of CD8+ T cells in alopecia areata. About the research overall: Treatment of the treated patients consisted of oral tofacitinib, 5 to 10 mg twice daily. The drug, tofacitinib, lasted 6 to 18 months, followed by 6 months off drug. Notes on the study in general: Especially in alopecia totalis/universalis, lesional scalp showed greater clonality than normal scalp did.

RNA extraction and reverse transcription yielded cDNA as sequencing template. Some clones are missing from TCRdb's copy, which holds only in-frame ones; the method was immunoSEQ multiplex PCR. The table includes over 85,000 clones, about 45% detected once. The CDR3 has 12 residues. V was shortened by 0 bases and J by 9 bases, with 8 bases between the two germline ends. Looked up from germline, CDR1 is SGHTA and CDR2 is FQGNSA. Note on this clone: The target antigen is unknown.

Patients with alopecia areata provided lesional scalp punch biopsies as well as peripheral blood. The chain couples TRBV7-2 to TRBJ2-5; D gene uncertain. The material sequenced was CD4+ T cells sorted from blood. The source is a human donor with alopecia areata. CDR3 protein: CASSLAPGSQYF. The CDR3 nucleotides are TGTGCCAGCAGCTTAGCCCCCGGGTCCCAGTACTTC.